Following are 27 T cell receptor beta chains from one sample sequenced in a study of radiotherapy plus CTLA-4 blockade in lung cancer. Generated by immunoSEQ multiplex PCR, the TCRdb table keeps only in-frame clones and is missing some. The top ten clones hold 20% to 25% of a sample with under 50,000 clones, 65% to 90% of them seen once. This specimen was peripheral blood, taken from a patient treated with radiotherapy plus ipilimumab. Every receptor here comes from a human donor with non-small cell lung cancer whose response to radiotherapy plus ipilimumab could not be evaluated.

The chain employs TRBV4-2 and TRBJ1-2; 9 bases match TRBD1. With 2 bases clipped from V and 4 bases from J, the junction kept 5 bases outside the gene matches. The CDR3 length is 15 residues. In germline, CDR1 is LGHNA, CDR2 YNFKEQ. The CDR3 here is CASSQITGGFYGYTF. CDR3 DNA: TGTGCCAGCAGCCAAATAACAGGGGGCTTCTATGGCTACACCTTC.

This clone was detected only once. DNA of the CDR3: TGTGCCAGCAGTGACGGCCCGGCGCAGGGTCGGAATCAGCCCCAGCATTTT. Protein product: CASSDGPAQGRNQPQHF. The chain links TRBV6-1 to TRBJ1-5, with a tentative D call TRBD1 (5 bases). Germline CDR1 MNHNS, CDR2 SASEGT. The CDR3 covers 17 residues. V lost 3 bases and J lost 4, with 19 bases in between.

This chain joins TRBV5-4 and TRBJ1-2, with D unclear. The ends were cut back, 0 bases at V and 2 bases at J, with 8 bases in the middle. The CDR3 is made up of 14 amino acids. Germline V lookup: CDR1 SGHNT, CDR2 YYREEE (reference sequence). This chain's CDR3 is CASSLDQANYGYTF. In DNA form, the CDR3 reads TGTGCCAGCAGCTTGGACCAGGCGAACTATGGCTACACCTTC.

This CDR3 is CASRSTGDEQFF. Here the CDR3 DNA reads TGTGCCAGCAGGTCGACGGGGGATGAGCAGTTCTTC. J is TRBJ2-1 and V is TRBV28; maybe TRBD2 (6 bases). The CDR3 sequence is 12 residues long. V lost 6 bases to trimming and J lost 8 bases, with 11 bases between them. Germline V gives CDR1 MDHEN, CDR2 SYDVKM.

This sequence joins TRBV7-9 and TRBJ2-5; the D is unclear. CDR3 length: 12 amino acids. The germline CDR1 and CDR2 sequences are SEHNR and FQNEAQ (reference sequence). V was pared by 1 base and J by 7 bases, with 7 bases between. DNA of the CDR3: TGTGCCAGCAGCTTAGGGGCAGGGACCCAGTACTTC. Protein product: CASSLGAGTQYF. The whole variable domain, remainder taken from reference TRBV7-9 and TRBJ2-5, is DTGVSQNPRHKITKRGQNVTFRCDPISEHNRLYWYRQTLGQGPEFLTYFQNEAQLEKSRLLSDRFSAERPKGSFSTLEIQRTEQGDSAMYLCASSLGAGTQYFGPGTRLLVL.

This clone was seen a single time. The chain combines TRBV5-6 with TRBJ2-5; D is undetermined. From germline, CDR1 is SGHDT and CDR2 YYEEEE. CDR3 length: 12 amino acids. V was shortened by 4 bases and J by 9 bases, with 13 bases between the two germline ends. The CDR3 DNA sequence: TGTGCCAGCAGCCCGCAGGTGGGCGCCCAGTACTTC. It codes for CASSPQVGAQYF.

The V and J genes are TRBV5-6 and TRBJ2-3, with TRBD2 matching over 7 bases. This CDR3 region has 19 residues. Per germline, CDR1 SGHDT and CDR2 YYEEEE. V trimming: 6 bases; J trimming: 6 bases; junction bases outside the gene matches: 25. CDR3 region: CASTQRSRLALIGVDTQYF. As DNA, the CDR3 is TGTGCCAGCACCCAGCGATCGCGACTAGCCCTAATTGGGGTTGATACGCAGTATTTT.

The rearrangement uses TRBV18 and TRBJ2-6; weak D call: TRBD1 (6 bases). CDR3 size: 15 residues. Trimming cost V 5 bases and J 1 base, with 9 bases left between them. Germline V CDR1 and CDR2: KGHSH, LQKENI. In nucleotides, the CDR3 is TGTGCCAGCTCAGGCGACAGGTCTGGGGCCAACGTCCTGACTTTC. Protein product: CASSGDRSGANVLTF.

The rearrangement links TRBV29-1 to TRBJ1-1, with D perhaps TRBD1 (5 bases). Trimming took off 7 bases at V and 1 base at J, with 13 bases between the two ends. CDR1 and CDR2 (germline): SQVTM, ANQGSEA. The CDR3 has 13 amino acids. The CDR3: CSANAQGNTEAFF. Here the CDR3 DNA reads TGCAGCGCTAATGCCCAGGGGAACACTGAAGCTTTCTTT.

The chain recombines TRBV5-6 with TRBJ2-4; D may be TRBD2 (6 bases). This CDR3 region has 15 residues. CDR1 is SGHDT, CDR2 YYEEEE, per germline. The ends were cut back, 1 base at V and 0 bases at J, with 8 bases in the middle. In DNA form, the CDR3 reads TGTGCCAGCAGCTTGAGGGGACTAGCCAAAAACATTCAGTACTTC. Its translation is CASSLRGLAKNIQYF.

The V gene is TRBV19, the J gene TRBJ2-7; 11 bases line up with TRBD2. This CDR3 region has 15 residues. V lost 0 bases and J lost 2; bases outside the gene matches: 0. The germline CDR1 and CDR2 sequences are LNHDA and SQIVND (reference sequence). CDR3 DNA: TGTGCCAGTAGTATAGAACTAGCGGGGGCCTACGAGCAGTACTTC. This sequence encodes CASSIELAGAYEQYF.

The gene calls are TRBV7-3 and TRBJ2-1, with TRBD2 matching 10 bases. CDR1 is SGHTA, CDR2 FQGTGA, per germline. Trimming cost V 6 bases and J 3 bases; bases outside gene matches: 5. This CDR3 has 15 residues. CDR3 sequence reads: CASSSGTSVYNEQFF. DNA of the CDR3: TGTGCCAGCAGTTCCGGGACTAGCGTCTACAATGAGCAGTTCTTC.

The chain carries TRBV19 and TRBJ2-7; 8 bases map to TRBD2. Germline CDR1 LNHDA, CDR2 SQIVND (reference sequence). This CDR3 region has 15 residues. V gave up 6 bases and J gave up 5 bases; unmatched junction bases: 12. The CDR3 nucleotides are TGTGCCAGTAGAACGGGGGCGGGAGGCAGCGACGAGCAGTACTTC. Its protein product is CASRTGAGGSDEQYF.

The chain combines TRBV7-6 with TRBJ2-7, with D tentatively TRBD2 (6 bases). Per the germline V gene, CDR1 is SGHVS and CDR2 is FNYEAQ. This CDR3 contains 12 residues. V lost 2 bases to trimming and J lost 9 bases, with 11 bases between them. The CDR3 is CASSLSGAGQYF. The CDR3 DNA sequence: TGTGCCAGCAGCTTATCGGGAGCAGGGCAGTACTTC.

The chain uses TRBV19 and TRBJ1-1, with D unresolved. The V gene's germline CDR1 is LNHDA and CDR2 SQIVND (reference sequence). This CDR3 spans 15 amino acids. V was trimmed by 5 bases and J by 4 bases, leaving 17 bases between them. The CDR3 DNA sequence: TGTGCCAGTAGTCCGCGGGCCTCCCAGAGCACTGAAGCTTTCTTT. It encodes CASSPRASQSTEAFF.

The chain joins TRBV2 to TRBJ2-7; D remains unclear. Germline V gene sequence: CDR1 SNHLY, CDR2 FYNNEI. The CDR3 has 14 residues. V was cut by 1 base and J by 4 bases, with 11 bases left in between. CDR3 in amino acids: CASSEGRILYEQYF. The CDR3 DNA reads as TGTGCCAGCAGTGAAGGGCGGATTCTATACGAGCAGTACTTC.

The rearrangement joins TRBV9 to TRBJ2-3; weak D call: TRBD2 (5 bases). The CDR3 length is 14 residues. Trimming removed 4 bases from V and 7 bases from J, with 16 bases in between. Looked up from germline, CDR1 is SGDLS and CDR2 is YYNGEE. This chain's CDR3 is CASSPLGVQNTQYF. For the CDR3, the DNA is TGTGCCAGCAGCCCTCTCGGGGTTCAGAATACGCAGTATTTT. The complete variable domain, with remaining parts taken from reference TRBV9 and TRBJ2-3, reads DSGVTQTPKHLITATGQRVTLRCSPRSGDLSVYWYQQSLDQGLQFLIQYYNGEERAKGNILERFSAQQFPDLHSELNLSSLELGDSALYFCASSPLGVQNTQYFGPGTRLTVL.

The chain recombines TRBV4-2 with TRBJ2-7; possibly TRBD2 for D (6 bases). The V end lost 3 bases, the J end lost 7 bases, and 19 bases lay between the germline ends. The germline gives CDR1 LGHNA, CDR2 YNFKEQ. CDR3 length equals 15 residues. CDR3 sequence (DNA): TGTGCCAGCAGCCAGGTCGGTAATGTCGGGGGAGAGCAGTACTTC. Its translation: CASSQVGNVGGEQYF.

The chain combines TRBV10-3 with TRBJ2-7; tentatively, D is TRBD1 (5 bases). V lost 4 bases to trimming and J lost 4 bases, with 11 bases between them. The CDR3 is 13 residues long. The germline V gene has CDR1 ENHRY and CDR2 SYGVKD. This chain's CDR3 is CAISGAAGYEQYF. Written as DNA, the CDR3 is TGTGCCATCAGTGGGGCGGCAGGGTACGAGCAGTACTTC.

The chain joins TRBV5-1 to TRBJ2-2; TRBD2 is a possible D gene (6 bases). V gave up 6 bases and J gave up 0 bases, with 12 bases separating them. Germline assignment: CDR1 SGHRS and CDR2 YFSETQ. The CDR3 totals 15 residues. The CDR3 sequence is CASKTGLPNTGELFF. CDR3 coding DNA: TGCGCCAGCAAAACGGGACTTCCGAACACCGGGGAGCTGTTTTTT. Based on the CDR3 plus reference TRBV5-1 and TRBJ2-2, the full variable domain is KAGVTQTPRYLIKTRGQQVTLSCSPISGHRSVSWYQQTPGQGLQFLFEYFSETQRNKGNFPGRFSGRQFSNSRSEMNVSTLELGDSALYLCASKTGLPNTGELFFGEGSRLTVL.

This CDR3 reads CASRNGQGLGTF. CDR3 sequence (DNA): TGTGCCAGCAGAAACGGACAGGGCTTGGGCACCTTC. The chain uses TRBV7-9 and TRBJ1-2; TRBD1 aligns across 8 bases. The CDR3 sequence is 12 residues long. Germline CDR1 SEHNR, CDR2 FQNEAQ (reference sequence). After removal of 6 bases from V and 13 bases from J, the junction contained 10 bases not matched to a gene.

The chain couples TRBV6-5 to TRBJ1-4; D is unclear. CDR3 length: 12 residues. V was cut by 2 bases and J by 5 bases, with 3 bases left in between. The germline V gene has CDR1 MNHEY and CDR2 SVGAGI. The CDR3 loop is CASSYLNEKLFF. Written as DNA, the CDR3 is TGTGCCAGCAGTTACCTCAATGAAAAACTGTTTTTT.

J is TRBJ2-3 and V is TRBV19; a weak D match, TRBD1 (7 bases). The CDR3 contains 15 residues. V was cut by 7 bases and J by 5 bases, with 19 bases left in between. The V gene's germline CDR1 is LNHDA and CDR2 SQIVND (reference sequence). CDR3 DNA: TGTGCCAGTACCCCAGGAGGGGGCCGCGGAGATACGCAGTATTTT. Its translation is CASTPGGGRGDTQYF.

The chain links TRBV19 to TRBJ2-3, with 7 bases identical to TRBD1. Germline loops: CDR1 LNHDA, CDR2 SQIVND (reference sequence). The junction had 4 bases not matched to a gene; V was cut back by 3 bases and J by 1 base. This CDR3 comprises 15 residues. CDR3 DNA sequence: TGTGCCAGTAGTATGGGAACAGGGGGCACAGATACGCAGTATTTT. This sequence encodes CASSMGTGGTDTQYF.

The chain uses TRBV29-1 and TRBJ2-1; TRBD1 is a possible D gene (6 bases). V was clipped by 3 bases and J by 9 bases, with 12 bases between them. The V gene's germline CDR1 is SQVTM and CDR2 ANQGSEA. The CDR3 is 12 amino acids. The DNA of the CDR3 is TGCAGCGTTGAGGGGGCCGGTCGTGAGCAGTTCTTC. Protein product: CSVEGAGREQFF.

This clone was counted only a few times. The same CDR3 is also encoded by other DNA sequences in this sample. The chain employs TRBV7-6 and TRBJ2-1, with 10 bases matching TRBD2. Germline V gene data show CDR1 as SGHVS and CDR2 as FNYEAQ. This CDR3 is built from 19 residues. Trimming at V came to 5 bases and at J to 0 bases, leaving 13 bases not matched to a gene. CDR3 residues: CASSPTAVAGGSSYNEQFF. CDR3 DNA sequence: TGTGCCAGCAGCCCCACGGCGGTAGCGGGAGGTTCCTCCTACAATGAGCAGTTCTTC.

This clone was seen only once. The gene calls are TRBV28 and TRBJ2-5; D is perhaps TRBD2 (6 bases). Germline V gives CDR1 MDHEN, CDR2 SYDVKM. This CDR3 spans 15 amino acids. Trimming left V 6 bases short and J 2 bases short, with 16 bases between. The DNA for the CDR3 is TGTGCCAGCAGCACGGGACTCAACAGACAAGAGACCCAGTACTTC. Amino acids: CASSTGLNRQETQYF.